Described below is a single T cell receptor beta chain sequence and its context. Using immunoSEQ multiplex PCR, the repertoire was profiled, and TCRdb retains in-frame clones only, with some absent. The sample yields about 130,000 clones, around 80% seen once. This specimen comes from a study of blood T cell repertoires in COVID-19. Study as a whole: From T cells, B-cell-depleted T cells, or PBMCs came the material, which was cDNA or gDNA.

Germline lookup yields CDR1 SGHAT and CDR2 FQDESV (reference sequence). The CDR3 contains 15 residues. The V end was cut by 5 bases, the J end by 7 bases, with 20 bases between. The sequenced material came from peripheral blood. The chain uses TRBV11-1 and TRBJ1-2, with D possibly being TRBD1 (6 bases). The sequence was obtained from a man in his 60s who had recovered from COVID-19. This CDR3 reads CASSPLGAQVRGYTF. CDR3 sequence (DNA): TGTGCCAGCAGCCCGTTGGGGGCGCAGGTTCGTGGCTACACCTTC.